The 20 T cell receptor beta chains below come from one sample, sequenced in a study of regulatory T cells in long-lasting Graves disease. Time point described: newly diagnosed GD, antithyroid drugs for less than 3 months. Preparation of the TCR library used RNA extracted from PBMCs. Combining iRepertoire HTBI primers with Arm-PCR of CDR3 regions, the authors built TCR beta libraries. TCRdb re-called the multiplex PCR reads with MiXCR, one entry per CDR3 protein. This sample has roughly 260,000 distinct CDR3 sequences, with under 20% found just once. The data also belong to a second study, concerning T cells in Graves' hyperthyroidism and ophthalmopathy.

Material: peripheral blood mononuclear cells (PBMCs), obtained at new diagnosis, from a patient treated with antithyroid drugs. Receptor source: a woman aged 25-40 years with Graves disease.

This clonotype was recorded at least ten times. The genes are TRBV6-1 and TRBJ2-5, with D maybe TRBD2 (6 bases). Trimming took off 6 bases at V and 2 bases at J, with 10 bases between the two ends. Germline values: CDR1 MNHNS, CDR2 SASEGT. CDR3 length equals 13 residues. CDR3 protein: CASRTSGQETQYF. The CDR3 nucleotides read TGTGCCAGCAGGACCAGCGGGCAAGAGACCCAGTACTTC.

This clonotype has a count of ten or more. The chain employs TRBV28 and TRBJ2-7, with D perhaps matching TRBD2 (5 bases). CDR3 length: 16 amino acids. Germline CDR1 reads MDHEN; CDR2 reads SYDVKM. The V end was cut by 5 bases, the J end by 0 bases, with 17 bases between. This CDR3 reads CASSLVGTRTSYEQYF. For the CDR3, the DNA is TGTGCCAGCAGTCTCGTCGGAACTAGAACCTCCTACGAGCAGTACTTC. Full variable domain (missing parts from reference TRBV28 and TRBJ2-7): DVKVTQSSRYLVKRTGEKVFLECVQDMDHENMFWYRQDPGLGLRLIYFSYDVKMKEKGDIPEGYSVSREKKERFSLILESASTNQTSMYLCASSLVGTRTSYEQYFGPGTRLTVT.

This clonotype was seen at least ten times. The chain has TRBV5-1 and TRBJ2-5, with 9 bases matching TRBD2. V lost 0 bases, J lost 5 bases, and 8 bases stayed unmatched. This CDR3 contains 16 residues. Germline V CDR1 and CDR2: SGHRS, YFSETQ. CDR3 sequence reads: CASSLAPAGGGETQYF. CDR3 bases: TGCGCCAGCAGCTTGGCCCCAGCGGGGGGCGGGGAGACCCAGTACTTC.

CDR3 DNA sequence: TGTGCCAGCAGCCCACAGGGGAGGGGAGCTTTCTTT. It encodes CASSPQGRGAFF. The chain joins TRBV11-1 to TRBJ1-1; 7 nucleotides align to TRBD1. Looked up from germline, CDR1 is SGHAT and CDR2 is FQDESV (reference sequence). Germline trimming cut 5 bases from V and 10 bases from J; bases unmatched to any gene: 7. CDR3 size: 12 residues.

The rearrangement joins TRBV20-1 to TRBJ1-6; a possible D gene is TRBD1 (5 bases). V gave up 6 bases and J gave up 8 bases, with 17 bases separating them. The CDR3 extends over 14 amino acids. Germline V gene lookup returns CDR1 DFQATT and CDR2 SNEGSKA (reference sequence). CDR3 sequence (DNA): TGCAGTGCCCCTCAGGGAGTCGTTGATTCACCCCTCCACTTT. It specifies CSAPQGVVDSPLHF.

The chain couples TRBV7-6 to TRBJ1-1, with TRBD1 matching 10 bases. Losses at the gene ends were 5 bases for V and 5 bases for J; bases not matched to a gene: 5. Per the germline V gene, CDR1 is SGHVS and CDR2 is FNYEAQ. This CDR3 has 14 amino acids. CDR3 region: CASSPDRGRTEAFF. As DNA, the CDR3 is TGTGCCAGCAGCCCAGACAGGGGGCGGACTGAAGCTTTCTTT.

This clonotype showed up many times. The chain links TRBV15 to TRBJ2-7; D could derive from TRBD1 or TRBD2 (5 bases each). Trimming stripped 11 bases from V and 9 bases from J, with 23 bases between. CDR3 length: 13 residues. In germline, CDR1 is LNHNV, CDR2 YYDKDF (reference sequence). The CDR3 region is CAPRGRTTTWQYF. CDR3 in DNA: TGTGCCCCGAGGGGACGGACGACCACTTGGCAGTACTTC.

This clonotype has a handful of counts. The junction shows a germline mismatch at one end, possibly a read error. The chain links TRBV7-7 to TRBJ2-1, with D uncertain. This CDR3 contains 13 residues. Germline V gene sequence: CDR1 SSHAT, CDR2 FNYEAQ (reference sequence). The CDR3 reads CASSLTTYNEQFF. CDR3 bases: TGTGCTAGCAGCTTAACTACCTACAATGAGCAGTTCTTC.

Comment on this clonotype: This may be a read error: a much more frequent sequence differs by one nucleotide. This sequence joins TRBV11-3 and TRBJ2-1, with D unclear. The end of the DNA fits TRBJ2-7 better, so the J call may be wrong. The CDR3 length is 14 residues. Germline loops: CDR1 SGHNT, CDR2 YENEEA. CDR3 amino acids: CASSEGETYNEQYF. In DNA, the CDR3 is TGTGCCAGCAGTGAAGGAGAGACGTACAATGAGCAGTACTTC.

This clonotype appeared many times. The rearrangement uses TRBV11-2 and TRBJ1-2; TRBD1 matches at 7 bases. CDR1 and CDR2 from the germline V gene are SGHAT and FQNNGV. The length of the CDR3 is 14 residues. V gave up 5 bases and J gave up 6 bases; unmatched junction bases: 9. The CDR3 here is CASSPRTGADGYTF. CDR3 in DNA: TGTGCCAGCAGCCCCAGGACAGGAGCAGATGGCTACACCTTC.

Written as DNA, the CDR3 is TGTGCCAGCACCTCCGGAGCAGGGTGGAACACTGAAGCTTTCTTT. Translation gives CASTSGAGWNTEAFF. V usage is TRBV5-5 and J usage is TRBJ1-1; a possible D gene is TRBD1 (5 bases). The CDR3 covers 15 residues. The V and J ends lost 6 bases and 1 base respectively, with 16 bases between them. Per germline, CDR1 SGHKS and CDR2 YYEKEE (reference sequence).

This chain joins TRBV12-3 or TRBV12-4 and TRBJ2-3; perhaps TRBD1 as D (6 bases). V shed 6 bases and J shed 2 bases, with 18 bases lying between them. The CDR3 sequence is 16 residues long. The CDR3 sequence: CASRPYGTPDTDTQYF. The DNA for the CDR3 is TGTGCCAGCAGGCCGTATGGGACACCGGACACAGATACGCAGTATTTT.

This clonotype was observed at least ten times. V and J are TRBV12-3 or TRBV12-4 and TRBJ2-4; 10 bases agree with TRBD1. This CDR3 is built from 21 residues. Trimming removed 5 bases from V and 0 bases from J; junction bases left unmatched: 19. CDR3 nucleotide sequence: TGTGCCAGCAGTCGACCCCCTGCGACAGGGGGCCAATTCTTAGCCAAAAACATTCAGTACTTC. It is translated as CASSRPPATGGQFLAKNIQYF.

This clonotype has a count of ten or more. V gene TRBV20-1 combines with J gene TRBJ2-5; 11 bases line up with TRBD2. CDR3 length equals 14 residues. Trimming took 6 bases from V and 0 from J; bases not matched to a gene: 3. CDR1 and CDR2 from the germline V gene are DFQATT and SNEGSKA (reference sequence). Here the CDR3 reads CSAVAGGNQETQYF. In DNA form, the CDR3 reads TGCAGTGCAGTAGCGGGGGGGAACCAAGAGACCCAGTACTTC.

This clonotype was found many times. The chain employs TRBV5-6 and TRBJ1-5; D remains unclear. V was trimmed by 3 bases and J by 6 bases, leaving 7 bases between them. Germline CDR1 is SGHDT and CDR2 is YYEEEE. The CDR3 covers 12 residues. For the CDR3, the DNA is TGTGCCAGCAGCTCGGGAGCTCAGCCCCAGCATTTT. Its translation is CASSSGAQPQHF.

This clonotype occurred many times. J is TRBJ1-2 and V is TRBV5-1, with 10 bases lining up with TRBD1. With 0 bases clipped from V and 10 bases from J, the junction kept 9 bases outside the gene matches. Germline-derived CDR1 and CDR2 are SGHRS and YFSETQ. This CDR3 region has 15 residues. Here the CDR3 DNA reads TGCGCCAGCAGCTTGGCCCCGCCGACAGGGGGCGACTACACCTTC. Translated, it gives CASSLAPPTGGDYTF.

This clonotype was detected many times. The chain couples TRBV29-1 to TRBJ1-2; D possibly corresponds to TRBD1 (6 bases). Germline V gene data show CDR1 as SQVTM and CDR2 as ANQGSEA. This CDR3 has 15 amino acids. The V end lost 4 bases, the J end lost 3 bases, and 18 bases lay between the germline ends. The CDR3 loop is CSVGDIGDADYGYTF. The DNA of the CDR3 is TGCAGCGTTGGGGACATAGGGGACGCCGACTATGGCTACACCTTC.

This clonotype was picked up many times. The DNA for the CDR3 is TGTGCCAGCAGTTTGCAGACGCCCTCCTACAATGAGCAGTTCTTC. Translating it yields CASSLQTPSYNEQFF. This rearrangement joins TRBV27 to TRBJ2-1, with D unresolved. This CDR3 is 15 amino acids long. V lost 3 bases, J lost 0 bases, and 9 bases lay in between. The germline CDR1 and CDR2 sequences are MNHEY and SMNVEV (reference sequence).

This clonotype appeared many times. The chain has TRBV7-9 and TRBJ1-2; D unclear. CDR1 is SEHNR, CDR2 FQNEAQ, per germline (reference sequence). CDR3 length: 14 amino acids. V lost 4 bases, J lost 4 bases, and 13 bases lay in between. The CDR3 region is CASSSWAKLYGYTF. DNA of the CDR3: TGTGCCAGCAGCTCGTGGGCCAAACTCTATGGCTACACCTTC.

This clonotype was detected many times. The chain has TRBV3-1 and TRBJ1-2, with D unresolved. CDR3 length: 14 residues. Trimming stripped 1 base from V and 6 bases from J, with 12 bases between. Looked up from germline, CDR1 is LGHDT and CDR2 is YNNKEL (reference sequence). CDR3 in DNA: TGTGCCAGCAGCCAAGTCCAAGGGAGTCATGGCTACACCTTC. Translation gives CASSQVQGSHGYTF.